The clone carrying this T cell receptor (beta chain) was recorded once. J lost 6 bases, V lost 5 bases, and 5 bases had no gene match. Germline values: CDR1 WSHSY, CDR2 SAAADI. The CDR3 has 13 amino acids. The data originate from a study of shared clonotypes between healthy human individuals. A CD45RA-negative memory subset and a CD45RA+ naive subset were separated from the CD4+ cells. The data were produced by immunoSEQ multiplex PCR, yet TCRdb's version contains in-frame clones alone and is incomplete. Found here are some 2.3 million clones, 93% of them singletons; the top ten hold under 0.45%. The gene calls are TRBV10-2 and TRBJ2-7, with 9 bases fitting TRBD1. The receptor was derived from a young man in good health. Some clones in this sample may be carry-over from other donors' samples. Sample: naive CD4+ T cells from PBMCs. Subset reported: CD45RA+ positively selected. CDR3 bases: TGCGCCAGCAGTCAACAGGGGGCTAGCGAGCAGTACTTC. Protein: CASSQQGASEQYF.